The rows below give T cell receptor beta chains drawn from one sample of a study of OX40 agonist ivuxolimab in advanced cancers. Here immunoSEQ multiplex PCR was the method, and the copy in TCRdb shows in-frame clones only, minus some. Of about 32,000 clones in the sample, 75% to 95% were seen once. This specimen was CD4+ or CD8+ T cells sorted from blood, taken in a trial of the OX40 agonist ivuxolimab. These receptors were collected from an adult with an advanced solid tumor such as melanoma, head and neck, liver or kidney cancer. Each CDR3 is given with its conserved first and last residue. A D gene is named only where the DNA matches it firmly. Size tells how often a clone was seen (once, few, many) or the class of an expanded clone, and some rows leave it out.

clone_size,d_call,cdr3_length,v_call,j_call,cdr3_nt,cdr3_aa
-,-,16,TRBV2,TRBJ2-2,TGTGCCAGCGACCGCTGGGGCGTATCGAACACCGGGGAGCTGTTTTTT,CASDRWGVSNTGELFF
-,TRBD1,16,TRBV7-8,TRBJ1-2,TGTGCCAGCAGCTTACTCACCGGACAGGGCGGCTATGGCTACACCTTC,CASSLLTGQGGYGYTF
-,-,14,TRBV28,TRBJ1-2,TGTGCCAGCAGTTTAATGGGAGAAGTCTATGGCTACACCTTC,CASSLMGEVYGYTF
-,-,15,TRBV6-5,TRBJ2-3,TGTGCCAGCAGTTACTCGGACTGGAACACAGATACGCAGTATTTT,CASSYSDWNTDTQYF
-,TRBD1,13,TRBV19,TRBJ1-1,TGTGCCAGTAGTTTAAACAGGGGGACTGAAGCTTTCTTT,CASSLNRGTEAFF
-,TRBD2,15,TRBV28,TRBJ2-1,TGTGCCAGCAACCCCCCCCGGGAGGCCGACAATGAGCAGTTCTTC,CASNPPREADNEQFF
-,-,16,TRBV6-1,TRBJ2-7,TGTGCCAGCAGTGAAGCACCGGACGACAGTTCCTACGAGCAGTACTTC,CASSEAPDDSSYEQYF
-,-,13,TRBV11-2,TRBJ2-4,TGTGCCAGCAGCATATGGTCCCGAAACATTCAGTACTTC,CASSIWSRNIQYF
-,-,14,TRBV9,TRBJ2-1,TGTGCCAGCAGCACTAGGGGAATGGGCGATGAGCAGTTCTTC,CASSTRGMGDEQFF
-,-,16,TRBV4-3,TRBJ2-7,TGCGCCAGCAGCCAAGACCGGGCGGGCCTTGGCTACGAGCAGTACTTC,CASSQDRAGLGYEQYF
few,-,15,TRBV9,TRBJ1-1,TGTGCCAGCAGCGTAGTCCCCGGGGGGGGCACTGAAGCTTTCTTT,CASSVVPGGGTEAFF
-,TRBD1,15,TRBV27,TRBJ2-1,TGTGCCAGCAGCCTTACCGGGACAGGCCGAAAGGGGCAGTTCTTC,CASSLTGTGRKGQFF
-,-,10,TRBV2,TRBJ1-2,TGTGCCAGCAGAGTACGTGGCTACACCTTC,CASRVRGYTF
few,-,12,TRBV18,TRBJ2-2,TGTGCCAGCTCGTTCCCCGGCGGGGAGCTGTTTTTT,CASSFPGGELFF
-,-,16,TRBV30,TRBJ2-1,TGTGCCTGGACCGATGGGACGGTGAGCTCCTACAATGAGCAGTTCTTC,CAWTDGTVSSYNEQFF
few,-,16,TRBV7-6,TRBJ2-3,TGTGCCAGCAGCTTATGGAGCGGGTCTAGCACAGATACGCAGTATTTT,CASSLWSGSSTDTQYF
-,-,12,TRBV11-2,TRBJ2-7,TGTGCCAGCAGCTTAGTAGCAGACGAGCAGTACTTC,CASSLVADEQYF
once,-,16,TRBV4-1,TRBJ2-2,TGCGCCAGCAGCCAAACGGGAGCTCCAGGGTACGGGGAGCTGTTTTTT,CASSQTGAPGYGELFF
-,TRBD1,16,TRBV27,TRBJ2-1,TGTGCCAGCAGTCTCGGAGGGACAGGGGGCTACCATGAGCAGTTCTTC,CASSLGGTGGYHEQFF
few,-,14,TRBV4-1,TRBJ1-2,TGCGCCAGCAGCCAAGATGTTCCCAGTTCTGGCTACACCTTC,CASSQDVPSSGYTF
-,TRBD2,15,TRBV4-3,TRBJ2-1,TGCGCCAGCAGCCAAGGGACCAGCGGGAGCAATGAGCAGTTCTTC,CASSQGTSGSNEQFF
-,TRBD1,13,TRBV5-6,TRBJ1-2,TGTGCCAGCAGATCCGACAGGGGGCCGATTAACACCTTC,CASRSDRGPINTF
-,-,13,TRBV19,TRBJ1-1,TGTGCCAGTAGTATTGGGGGGGGCACTGAAGCTTTCTTT,CASSIGGGTEAFF
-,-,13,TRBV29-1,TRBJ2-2,TGCAGCGTCCCAGAGGTTAACACCGGGGAGCTGTTTTTT,CSVPEVNTGELFF
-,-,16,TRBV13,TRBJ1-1,TGTGCCAGCAGCTTAGGCCCCCCAGGAATGAACACTGAAGCTTTCTTT,CASSLGPPGMNTEAFF
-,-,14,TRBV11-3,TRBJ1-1,TGTGCCAGCAGCTTAGGAGGGAGGACGTCGGAAGCTTTCTTT,CASSLGGRTSEAFF
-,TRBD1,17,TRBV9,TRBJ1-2,TGTGCCAGCAGCGACCCGACAGGGGGCTGGATAAACTATGGCTACACCTTC,CASSDPTGGWINYGYTF
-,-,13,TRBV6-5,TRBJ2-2,TGTGCCAGCAGTTACGGAGACACCGGGGAGCTGTTTTTT,CASSYGDTGELFF
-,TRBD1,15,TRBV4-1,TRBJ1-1,TGCGCCAGCAGCCAGGCGGGACAGGGGAACACTGAAGCTTTCTTT,CASSQAGQGNTEAFF